This entry describes one T cell receptor beta chain. What it binds is unknown. These data belong to a study of cytomegalovirus exposure and HLA in healthy donors. General study results and limits: Overall, under 200 TCR beta chains were annotated as cytomegalovirus-associated. Reportedly, diagnosis of cytomegalovirus status by the classifier showed high specificity and sensitivity.

The PCR ran on 60 Vbeta and 13 Jbeta primers. Only in-frame clones appear in the TCRdb table, and some are missing; sequencing was by immunoSEQ multiplex PCR. The sample records under 140,000 clones, 65% to 85% being singletons. The CDR3 spans 13 residues. Trimming took 6 bases from V and 8 from J; bases not matched to a gene: 4. Germline V lookup: CDR1 SNHLY, CDR2 FYNNEI. The receptor's source is a man younger than 40 in good health and CMV-seropositive. V gene TRBV2 combines with J gene TRBJ1-4; TRBD1 aligns across 9 bases. Sequencing input: PBMCs. The CDR3 loop reads CASRDRGGEKLFF. CDR3 coding DNA: TGTGCCAGCAGAGACAGGGGGGGGGAAAAACTGTTTTTT.